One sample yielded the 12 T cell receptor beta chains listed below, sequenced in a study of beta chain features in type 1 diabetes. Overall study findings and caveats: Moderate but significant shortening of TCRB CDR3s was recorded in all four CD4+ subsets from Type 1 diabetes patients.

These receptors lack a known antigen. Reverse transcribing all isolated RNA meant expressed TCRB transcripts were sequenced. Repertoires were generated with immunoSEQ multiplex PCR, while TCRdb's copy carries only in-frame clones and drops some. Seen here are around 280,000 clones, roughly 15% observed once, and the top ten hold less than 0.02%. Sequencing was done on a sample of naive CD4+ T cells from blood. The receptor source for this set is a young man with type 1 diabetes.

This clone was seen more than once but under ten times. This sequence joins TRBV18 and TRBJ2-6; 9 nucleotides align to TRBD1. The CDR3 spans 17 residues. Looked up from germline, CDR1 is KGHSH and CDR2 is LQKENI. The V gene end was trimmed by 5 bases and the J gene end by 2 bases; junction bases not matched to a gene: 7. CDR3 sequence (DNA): TGTGCCAGCTCAGCAACAGGGGGCGCAACTGGGGCCAACGTCCTGACTTTC. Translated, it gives CASSATGGATGANVLTF.

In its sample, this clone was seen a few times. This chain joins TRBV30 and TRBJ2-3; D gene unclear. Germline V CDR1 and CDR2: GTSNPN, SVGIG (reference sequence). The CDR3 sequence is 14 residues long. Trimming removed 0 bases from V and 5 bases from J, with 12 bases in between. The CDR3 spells CAWSVSAVLDTQYF. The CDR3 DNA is TGTGCCTGGAGTGTATCCGCGGTTTTAGATACGCAGTATTTT.

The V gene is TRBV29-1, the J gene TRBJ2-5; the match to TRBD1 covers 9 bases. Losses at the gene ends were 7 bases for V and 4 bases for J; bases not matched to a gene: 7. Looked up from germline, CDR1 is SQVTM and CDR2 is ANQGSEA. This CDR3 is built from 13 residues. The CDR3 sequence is CSASGTGRETQYF. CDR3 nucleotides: TGCAGCGCCTCCGGGACAGGGAGAGAGACCCAGTACTTC.

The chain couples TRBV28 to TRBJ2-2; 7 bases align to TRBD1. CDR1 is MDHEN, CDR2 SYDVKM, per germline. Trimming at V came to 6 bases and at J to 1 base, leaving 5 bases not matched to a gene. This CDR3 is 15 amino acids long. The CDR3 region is CASSTHRGNTGELFF. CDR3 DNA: TGTGCCAGCAGCACCCACAGGGGGAACACCGGGGAGCTGTTTTTT.

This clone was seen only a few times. The chain's CDR3 is CASNRGLVNTQYF. As DNA, the CDR3 is TGTGCCAGCAACCGAGGACTTGTAAATACGCAGTATTTT. The V call is TRBV7-9, the J call TRBJ2-3, with D possibly matching TRBD2 (5 bases). This CDR3 comprises 13 residues. The germline V gene encodes CDR1 SEHNR and CDR2 FQNEAQ (reference sequence). V dropped 7 bases and J dropped 7 bases, with 15 bases sitting between them.

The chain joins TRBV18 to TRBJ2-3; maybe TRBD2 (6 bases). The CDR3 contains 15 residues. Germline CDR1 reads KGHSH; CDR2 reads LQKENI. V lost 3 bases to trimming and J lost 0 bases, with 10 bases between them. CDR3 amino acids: CASSPQTRSTDTQYF. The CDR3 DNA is TGTGCCAGCTCACCCCAGACTAGAAGCACAGATACGCAGTATTTT. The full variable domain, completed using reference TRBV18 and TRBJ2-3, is NAGVMQNPRHLVRRRGQEARLRCSPMKGHSHVYWYRQLPEEGLKFMVYLQKENIIDESGMPKERFSAEFPKEGPSILRIQQVVRGDSAAYFCASSPQTRSTDTQYFGPGTRLTVL.

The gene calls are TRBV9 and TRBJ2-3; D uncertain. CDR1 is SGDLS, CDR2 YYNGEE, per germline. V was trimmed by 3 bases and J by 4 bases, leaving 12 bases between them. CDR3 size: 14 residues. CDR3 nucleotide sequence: TGTGCCAGCAGCGGCCGCGGTTCGGCAGATACGCAGTATTTT. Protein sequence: CASSGRGSADTQYF.

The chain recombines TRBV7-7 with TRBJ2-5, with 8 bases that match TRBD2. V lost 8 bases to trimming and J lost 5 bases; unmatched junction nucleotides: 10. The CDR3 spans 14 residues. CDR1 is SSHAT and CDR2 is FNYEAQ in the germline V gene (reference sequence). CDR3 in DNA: TGTGCCAGCGCTGTCCGGGGGGGCATGGAGACCCAGTACTTC. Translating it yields CASAVRGGMETQYF.

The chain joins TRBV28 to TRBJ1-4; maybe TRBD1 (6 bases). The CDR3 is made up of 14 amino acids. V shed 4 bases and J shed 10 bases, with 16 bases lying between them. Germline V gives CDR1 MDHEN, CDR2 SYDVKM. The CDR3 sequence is CASSSVDRFGKLFF. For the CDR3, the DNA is TGTGCCAGCAGTTCCGTCGACAGGTTCGGAAAACTGTTTTTT.

CDR3 amino acids: CSARGSYEQYF. The CDR3 DNA reads as TGCAGCGCCAGGGGTTCGTACGAGCAGTACTTC. J is TRBJ2-7 and V is TRBV29-1; D is possibly TRBD1 (6 bases). CDR3 length: 11 residues. Germline loops: CDR1 SQVTM, CDR2 ANQGSEA. Trimming took 7 bases from V and 4 from J, leaving 11 bases between them.

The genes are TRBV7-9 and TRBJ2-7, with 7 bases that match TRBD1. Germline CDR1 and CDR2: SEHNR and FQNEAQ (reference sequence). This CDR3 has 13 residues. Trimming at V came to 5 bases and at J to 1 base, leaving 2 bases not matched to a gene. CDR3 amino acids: CASSRQGSYEQYF. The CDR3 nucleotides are TGTGCCAGCAGCCGACAGGGATCCTACGAGCAGTACTTC.

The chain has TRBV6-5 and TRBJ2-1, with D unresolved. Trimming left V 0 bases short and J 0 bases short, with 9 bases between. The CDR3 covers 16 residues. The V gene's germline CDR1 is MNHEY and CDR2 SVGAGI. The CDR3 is CASSYSITSSYNEQFF. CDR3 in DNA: TGTGCCAGCAGTTACTCCATCACGAGCTCCTACAATGAGCAGTTCTTC.